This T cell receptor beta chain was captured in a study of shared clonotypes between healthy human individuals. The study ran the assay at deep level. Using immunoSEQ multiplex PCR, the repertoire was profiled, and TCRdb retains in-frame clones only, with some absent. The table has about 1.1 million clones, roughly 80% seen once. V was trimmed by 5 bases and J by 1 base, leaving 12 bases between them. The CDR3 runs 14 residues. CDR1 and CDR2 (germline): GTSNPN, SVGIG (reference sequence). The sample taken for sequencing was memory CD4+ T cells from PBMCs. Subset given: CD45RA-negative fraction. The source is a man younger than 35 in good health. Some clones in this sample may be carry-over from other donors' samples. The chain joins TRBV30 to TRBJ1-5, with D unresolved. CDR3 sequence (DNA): TGTGCCTGGGAAAGGGCGGGAAGCAATCAGCCCCAGCATTTT. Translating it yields CAWERAGSNQPQHF. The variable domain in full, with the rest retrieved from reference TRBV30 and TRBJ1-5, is SQTIHQWPATLVQPVGSPLSLECTVEGTSNPNLYWYRQAAGRGLQLLFYSVGIGQISSEVPQNLSASRPQDRQFILSSKKLLLSDSGFYLCAWERAGSNQPQHFGDGTRLSIL.